This T cell receptor beta chain came from a study of cytomegalovirus exposure and HLA in healthy donors. Study background: Inside one of the first data releases sat about 85 million unique TCRs taken from HLA-typed donors.

Note on this clone: Its antigen remains unidentified.

Study results and limitations: As confirmed in vitro, three CMV-associated chains were specific for CMV antigens.

PCR used 60 Vbeta primers and 13 Jbeta primers. Profiling relied on immunoSEQ multiplex PCR, and the TCRdb table lists in-frame clones only, not all of them. In the table there are more than 150,000 clones, roughly 84% of which are singletons. CDR3 size: 16 residues. V was cut by 0 bases and J by 9 bases, with 20 bases left in between. The germline V gene encodes CDR1 SGHAT and CDR2 FQNNGV. Material for sequencing was PBMCs. The source of this sequence is a girl less than two years old in good health and CMV-seronegative. The chain employs TRBV11-2 and TRBJ1-2, with TRBD1 as a possible D gene (6 bases). The CDR3 loop reads CASSLDPGLGQGSYTF. The CDR3 DNA reads as TGTGCCAGCAGCTTAGATCCGGGGTTGGGGCAGGGGAGCTACACCTTC.